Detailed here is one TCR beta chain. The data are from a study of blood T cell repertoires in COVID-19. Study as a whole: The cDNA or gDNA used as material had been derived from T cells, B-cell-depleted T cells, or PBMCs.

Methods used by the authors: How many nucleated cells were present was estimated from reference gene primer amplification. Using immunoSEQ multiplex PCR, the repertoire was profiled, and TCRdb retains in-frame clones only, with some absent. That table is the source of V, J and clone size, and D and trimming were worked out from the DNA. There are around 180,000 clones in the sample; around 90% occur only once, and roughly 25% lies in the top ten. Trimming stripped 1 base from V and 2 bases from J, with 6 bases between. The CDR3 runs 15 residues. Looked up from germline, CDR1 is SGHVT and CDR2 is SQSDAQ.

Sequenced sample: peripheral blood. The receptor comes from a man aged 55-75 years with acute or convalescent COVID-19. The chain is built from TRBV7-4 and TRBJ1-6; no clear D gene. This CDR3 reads CASSLERPYNSPLHF. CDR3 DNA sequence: TGTGCCAGCAGCTTAGAGAGGCCCTATAATTCACCCCTCCACTTT.